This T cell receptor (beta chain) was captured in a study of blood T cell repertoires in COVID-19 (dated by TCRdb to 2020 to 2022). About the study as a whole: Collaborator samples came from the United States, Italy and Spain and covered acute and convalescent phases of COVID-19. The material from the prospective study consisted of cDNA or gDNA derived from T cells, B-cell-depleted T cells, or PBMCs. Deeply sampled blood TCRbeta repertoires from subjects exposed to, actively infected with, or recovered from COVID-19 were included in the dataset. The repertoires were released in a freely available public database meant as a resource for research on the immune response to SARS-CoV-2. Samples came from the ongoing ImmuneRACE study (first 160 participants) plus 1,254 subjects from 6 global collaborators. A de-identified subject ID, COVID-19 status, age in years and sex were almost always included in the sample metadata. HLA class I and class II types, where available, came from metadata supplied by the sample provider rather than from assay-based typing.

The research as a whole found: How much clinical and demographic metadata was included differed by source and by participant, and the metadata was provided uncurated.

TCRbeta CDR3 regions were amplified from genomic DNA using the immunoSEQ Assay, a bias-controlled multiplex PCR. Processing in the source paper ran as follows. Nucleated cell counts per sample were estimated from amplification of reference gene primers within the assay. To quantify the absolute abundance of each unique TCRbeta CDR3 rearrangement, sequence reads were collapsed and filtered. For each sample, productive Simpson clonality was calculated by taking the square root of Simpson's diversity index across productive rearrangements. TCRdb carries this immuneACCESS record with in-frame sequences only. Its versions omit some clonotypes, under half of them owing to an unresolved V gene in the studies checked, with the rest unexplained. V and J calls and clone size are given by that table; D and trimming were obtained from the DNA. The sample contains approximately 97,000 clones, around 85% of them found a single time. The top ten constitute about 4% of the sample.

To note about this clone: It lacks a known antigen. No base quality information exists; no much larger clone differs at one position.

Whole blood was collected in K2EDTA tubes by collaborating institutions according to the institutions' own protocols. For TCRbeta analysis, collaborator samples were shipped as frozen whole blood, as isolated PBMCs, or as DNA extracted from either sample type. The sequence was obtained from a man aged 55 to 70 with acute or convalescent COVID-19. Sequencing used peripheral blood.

This receptor carries the CDR3 CASSYSAAGNQPQHF. The sequence in DNA is TGTGCCAGCAGTTACTCGGCAGCGGGCAATCAGCCCCAGCATTTT. The chain is made from TRBV6-2 or TRBV6-3 and TRBJ1-5; no confident D gene assignment can be made. The germline V gene specifies MNHEY as CDR1 and SVGEGT as CDR2. The trim is 0 bases for V and 2 bases for J, with a gap of 8 bases between the germline ends. The CDR3 contains 15 residues, cysteine and phenylalanine counted. Only the CDR3 part of the read is kept: 45 bases, read in frame from the first base.